Listed below are T cell receptor beta chains from one sample, sequenced in a study of blood T cell repertoires in COVID-19. This table comes from immunoSEQ multiplex PCR, and its TCRdb copy is limited to in-frame clones, with some not included. The sample lists tens of thousands of clones, 80% to 85% occurring once. Source material: peripheral blood. These TCRs come from a human donor with acute or convalescent COVID-19. The donor label of this sample is uncertain. The CDR3 runs from the conserved cysteine through the conserved F or W. The D gene is left open where the match is weak. Size is stated for part of the rows, as once, few or many counts, or as a class when the clone is expanded.

-,TRBV6-2/TRBV6-3,-,TRBJ2-7,TGTGCCAGCAGTTACCCAGGAGGGGGCAACGAGCAGTACTTC,CASSYPGGGNEQYF
-,TRBV28,-,TRBJ1-3,TGTGCCAGCACTAATTTACAGGGCTCTGGAAACACCATATATTTT,CASTNLQGSGNTIYF
TRBD1,TRBV11-3,-,TRBJ2-3,TGTGCCAGCAGCCAGACAGGGCCAACAGGAGATACGCAGTATTTT,CASSQTGPTGDTQYF
TRBD1,TRBV28,-,TRBJ1-2,TGTGCCAGCAGTCTATCGGGGCTCAGGGGGTATGGCTACACCTTC,CASSLSGLRGYGYTF
-,TRBV9,-,TRBJ2-3,TGTGCCAGCAGCCCAAGGGGGGATACGCAGTATTTT,CASSPRGDTQYF
TRBD2,TRBV27,-,TRBJ2-5,TGTGCCAGCAGTGGAGCCCTTGGGGAGGGACAAGAGACCCAGTACTTC,CASSGALGEGQETQYF
-,TRBV10-1,-,TRBJ2-3,TGCGCCACCTCGAGCGGCCCCGACACTGAACCAGATACGCAGTATTTT,CATSSGPDTEPDTQYF
-,TRBV5-1,-,TRBJ2-2,TGCGCCAGCAGCTTGCTCGTTACCGGGGAGCTGTTTTTT,CASSLLVTGELFF
-,TRBV2,-,TRBJ1-3,TGTGCCAGCGGGGGGTACAGCTCTGGAAACACCATATATTTT,CASGGYSSGNTIYF
TRBD1,TRBV6-6,-,TRBJ1-5,TGTGCCAGCAGCCTTGGACAGGCTAATCAGCCCCAGCATTTT,CASSLGQANQPQHF
TRBD2,TRBV11-3,-,TRBJ2-1,TGTGCCAGCAGCTTGGCGGGAGGGATGGACAATGAGCAGTTCTTC,CASSLAGGMDNEQFF
-,TRBV5-1,-,TRBJ1-1,TGCGCCAGCAGCTTGGGACAGGACTCTGAAGCTTTCTTT,CASSLGQDSEAFF
-,TRBV2,-,TRBJ1-1,TGTGCCAGCAGTGAGTCAGGGAACACTGAAGCTTTCTTT,CASSESGNTEAFF
TRBD2,TRBV4-3,-,TRBJ2-4,TGCGCCAGCAGCCAAGACTACTCATATAGCGGGGACATTCAGTACTTC,CASSQDYSYSGDIQYF
TRBD1,TRBV7-2,-,TRBJ2-7,TGTGCCAGCAGTCAGAGGGGGGGGGACAGGGGATACGAGCAGTACTTC,CASSQRGGDRGYEQYF
-,TRBV4-3,once,TRBJ2-3,TGCGCCAGCAGCCAAGATAAGACAGGCACAGATACGCAGTATTTT,CASSQDKTGTDTQYF
-,TRBV7-2,-,TRBJ2-4,TGTGCCAGCAGCTTAGGATGGGGAGGGGGAAACATTCAGTACTTC,CASSLGWGGGNIQYF
-,TRBV7-9,-,TRBJ2-1,TGTGCCAGCAGCTTGGGGCATATAAGTGAGCAGTTCTTC,CASSLGHISEQFF
TRBD1,TRBV24-1,-,TRBJ2-3,TGTGCCACCAGTGATCGGGACAGGGTAGGTTCAGATACGCAGTATTTT,CATSDRDRVGSDTQYF
TRBD2,TRBV24-1,-,TRBJ2-1,TGTGCCACCAGTGATAGTACTAGCGGGAGCAATGAGCAGTTCTTC,CATSDSTSGSNEQFF